This TCR beta chain was obtained from a study of blood T cell repertoires in COVID-19. Across the whole study: COVID-19 samples collected from the United States, Italy and Spain covered acute and convalescent phases. The analysed material was cDNA or gDNA that came from T cells, B-cell-depleted T cells, or PBMCs.

Authors' analysis steps: Counts of nucleated cells, estimated from reference gene primer amplification, were obtained. Libraries were prepared by immunoSEQ multiplex PCR; TCRdb keeps only in-frame clonotypes and omits some of them. That table furnishes V, J and clone size, whereas the DNA furnished D and trimming. Here the sample spans 200,000 or so clones, around 86% being singletons. Germline V gene data show CDR1 as SGHAT and CDR2 as FQNNGV. This CDR3 has 16 residues. The V and J ends lost 5 bases and 7 bases, in that order; junction bases with no gene match: 10. V gene TRBV11-2 combines with J gene TRBJ2-2; 10 bases align to TRBD2. This sequence originates from an elderly man with acute or convalescent COVID-19. Specimen: peripheral blood. CDR3 DNA: TGTGCCAGCAGCCCGAGAGCGGGAGGGCCCGGCGGGGAGCTGTTTTTT. Its translation: CASSPRAGGPGGELFF. The full variable domain, its missing parts supplied by reference TRBV11-2 and TRBJ2-2, is EAGVAQSPRYKIIEKRQSVAFWCNPISGHATLYWYQQILGQGPKLLIQFQNNGVVDDSQLPKDRFSAERLKGVDSTLKIQPAKLEDSAVYLCASSPRAGGPGGELFFGEGSRLTVL.